Listed below are T cell receptor beta chains from one sample, sequenced in a study of Tregs in tolerant kidney transplant recipients. Data came from immunoSEQ multiplex PCR; TCRdb stores just in-frame clones and leaves some out. The table shows 85,000 to 95,000 clones, with around nine tenths occurring only once. The source material was CD8+ T cells from blood. The receptors stem from a human donor in good health. CDR3s include the opening cysteine and the closing phenylalanine or tryptophan. The D gene is left open where the match is weak. The size of a clone is reported for some rows only, either as once, few or many, or as a class for expanded clones.

CDR3: CASSQDGRENVPYEQYF; DNA: TGTGCCAGCAGCCAAGACGGTCGGGAGAACGTGCCCTACGAGCAGTACTTC; J: TRBJ2-7; D: .; size: .; V: TRBV14
CDR3: CASSSLAGGHTDTQYF; DNA: TGTGCCAGCAGCTCCTTAGCGGGGGGCCACACAGATACGCAGTATTTT; J: TRBJ2-3; D: TRBD2; size: .; V: TRBV7-6
CDR3: CASSYWSGELFF; DNA: TGTGCCAGCAGTTACTGGAGTGGGGAGCTGTTTTTT; J: TRBJ2-2; D: .; size: .; V: TRBV6-5
CDR3: CASSGGTSGVLRNEQYF; DNA: TGTGCCAGCAGCGGGGGGACTAGCGGGGTGCTCCGGAACGAGCAGTACTTC; J: TRBJ2-7; D: TRBD2; size: .; V: TRBV9
CDR3: CASRYTEGYSGYTF; DNA: TGTGCCAGCAGATACACAGAAGGGTATTCTGGCTACACCTTC; J: TRBJ1-2; D: .; size: once; V: TRBV6-5
CDR3: CASSWEGNQPQHF; DNA: TGTGCCAGCAGTTGGGAGGGAAATCAGCCCCAGCATTTT; J: TRBJ1-5; D: .; size: .; V: TRBV6-4
CDR3: CASSLTQNYEQYF; DNA: TGTGCCAGCAGCTTAACACAGAACTACGAGCAGTACTTC; J: TRBJ2-7; D: .; size: .; V: TRBV7-3
CDR3: CASSHQGQGNTEAFF; DNA: TGTGCCAGCAGCCACCAGGGACAGGGGAACACTGAAGCTTTCTTT; J: TRBJ1-1; D: TRBD1; size: .; V: TRBV14
CDR3: CASSIRQGASFSPYEQYF; DNA: TGTGCCAGTAGTATTCGGCAGGGGGCTTCCTTTTCCCCGTACGAGCAGTACTTC; J: TRBJ2-7; D: TRBD1; size: .; V: TRBV19
CDR3: CASRAGRGLWGEQFF; DNA: TGTGCCAGCAGGGCCGGAAGGGGACTCTGGGGTGAGCAGTTCTTC; J: TRBJ2-1; D: .; size: .; V: TRBV2
CDR3: CASSPGGSTDTQYF; DNA: TGTGCCAGCAGCCCAGGGGGCTCCACAGATACGCAGTATTTT; J: TRBJ2-3; D: TRBD1; size: .; V: TRBV7-3
CDR3: CSVEEGLPEQFF; DNA: TGCAGCGTTGAAGAAGGTCTACCAGAGCAGTTCTTC; J: TRBJ2-1; D: .; size: .; V: TRBV29-1
CDR3: CASSGTVSYEQYF; DNA: TGTGCCAGCAGTGGGACAGTCTCCTACGAGCAGTACTTC; J: TRBJ2-7; D: TRBD1; size: .; V: TRBV6-5
CDR3: CASSQEWTSGRAQYF; DNA: TGTGCCAGCAGCCAAGAGTGGACTAGCGGGAGGGCCCAGTACTTC; J: TRBJ2-7; D: TRBD2; size: once; V: TRBV4-2
CDR3: CASSQGSHEQYF; DNA: TGTGCCAGCAGTCAGGGTTCCCACGAGCAGTACTTC; J: TRBJ2-7; D: .; size: .; V: TRBV2
CDR3: CASSLESQGPVPLYEQYF; DNA: TGTGCCAGCAGCTTAGAGAGTCAGGGTCCGGTCCCTCTCTACGAGCAGTACTTC; J: TRBJ2-7; D: .; size: .; V: TRBV11-2
CDR3: CASSIRQETGELFF; DNA: TGTGCCAGTAGTATTCGACAGGAAACCGGGGAGCTGTTTTTT; J: TRBJ2-2; D: .; size: .; V: TRBV19
CDR3: CASRRAGLVGDTQYF; DNA: TGCGCCAGCAGACGAGCGGGCCTTGTTGGAGATACGCAGTATTTT; J: TRBJ2-3; D: .; size: .; V: TRBV5-1
CDR3: CASIHRGSGYGYTF; DNA: TGTGCCAGTATTCACAGGGGTTCGGGATATGGCTACACCTTC; J: TRBJ1-2; D: TRBD1; size: .; V: TRBV19
CDR3: CAWSPQGLAGDYEQYF; DNA: TGTGCCTGGAGTCCCCAAGGCCTAGCGGGGGACTACGAGCAGTACTTC; J: TRBJ2-7; D: TRBD2; size: .; V: TRBV30
CDR3: CASRIAQDRNQPQHF; DNA: TGTGCCAGCCGGATAGCCCAGGATCGCAATCAGCCCCAGCATTTT; J: TRBJ1-5; D: .; size: .; V: TRBV7-3
CDR3: CASSLLLGRYEQYF; DNA: TGTGCCAGCAGCTTGTTGCTTGGGAGATACGAGCAGTACTTC; J: TRBJ2-7; D: .; size: .; V: TRBV7-2
CDR3: CASGAAAHEKLFF; DNA: TGTGCCAGCGGGGCCGCGGCCCATGAAAAACTGTTTTTT; J: TRBJ1-4; D: .; size: .; V: TRBV7-9
CDR3: CASSIDLRTGWLNEQYF; DNA: TGTGCCAGTAGTATAGATCTCCGGACAGGGTGGCTTAACGAGCAGTACTTC; J: TRBJ2-7; D: TRBD1; size: .; V: TRBV19
CDR3: CASGLSYEQYF; DNA: TGCGCCAGCGGACTATCCTACGAGCAGTACTTC; J: TRBJ2-7; D: .; size: .; V: TRBV10-2
CDR3: CATRSAGELFF; DNA: TGTGCCACTAGATCCGCCGGGGAGCTGTTTTTT; J: TRBJ2-2; D: .; size: .; V: TRBV15
CDR3: CASSLLPRDTSGRAGGELFF; DNA: TGCGCCAGCAGCCTACTGCCCCGGGACACAAGCGGGAGAGCGGGTGGGGAGCTGTTTTTT; J: TRBJ2-2; D: TRBD2; size: .; V: TRBV4-1
CDR3: CASSTGTVVDF; DNA: TGTGCCAGTAGTACTGGGACGGTCGTAGATTTT; J: TRBJ1-5; D: .; size: .; V: TRBV19
CDR3: CASSLGTGLGNTIYF; DNA: TGTGCCAGCTCATTGGGGACAGGTTTGGGAAACACCATATATTTT; J: TRBJ1-3; D: TRBD1; size: .; V: TRBV18
CDR3: CASSDPRTGRETQYF; DNA: TGCGCCAGCAGCGACCCTAGGACAGGGCGGGAGACCCAGTACTTC; J: TRBJ2-5; D: TRBD1; size: once; V: TRBV5-1
CDR3: CASRPGQGALGYTF; DNA: TGTGCCAGCAGACCTGGACAGGGCGCATTGGGCTACACCTTC; J: TRBJ1-2; D: TRBD1; size: .; V: TRBV7-9
CDR3: CASSILGTGVNEQYF; DNA: TGTGCCAGCAGTATCCTCGGGACAGGGGTAAACGAGCAGTACTTC; J: TRBJ2-7; D: TRBD1; size: .; V: TRBV27
CDR3: CASSQGSGRGAQHF; DNA: TGCGCCAGCAGCCAAGGTTCAGGGCGAGGGGCCCAGCATTTT; J: TRBJ1-5; D: .; size: .; V: TRBV4-1
CDR3: CASSFGLSYNEQFF; DNA: TGTGCCAGCAGTTTCGGGCTATCCTACAATGAGCAGTTCTTC; J: TRBJ2-1; D: .; size: .; V: TRBV27
CDR3: CASSYSGLAEAFF; DNA: TGTGCCAGCAGTTACTCAGGTCTTGCTGAAGCTTTCTTT; J: TRBJ1-1; D: .; size: .; V: TRBV6-5
CDR3: CASSIRQALPYEQYF; DNA: TGCGCCAGCAGCATCCGACAGGCACTCCCCTACGAGCAGTACTTC; J: TRBJ2-7; D: .; size: once; V: TRBV4-1
CDR3: CASSLSITGVYEQYF; DNA: TGTGCCAGCAGTTTAAGTATTACAGGGGTCTACGAGCAGTACTTC; J: TRBJ2-7; D: TRBD1; size: .; V: TRBV27
CDR3: CASSYSRGRRNTEAFF; DNA: TGTGCCAGCAGTTACTCGAGGGGTCGCAGGAACACTGAAGCTTTCTTT; J: TRBJ1-1; D: .; size: .; V: TRBV6-7
CDR3: CASSDGGVDEQFF; DNA: TGTGCCAGCAGTGATGGGGGCGTAGATGAGCAGTTCTTC; J: TRBJ2-1; D: .; size: few; V: TRBV6-4
CDR3: CASGEETPSDGYTF; DNA: TGTGCCAGTGGGGAGGAAACTCCTTCGGATGGCTACACCTTC; J: TRBJ1-2; D: .; size: .; V: TRBV19
CDR3: CASSVMGNEQFF; DNA: TGTGCCAGCAGCGTAATGGGCAATGAGCAGTTCTTC; J: TRBJ2-1; D: .; size: .; V: TRBV9